Shown below are 27 T cell receptor beta chains from a single sample sequenced in a study of patients and donors after allogeneic stem cell transplantation. TCRdb reprocessed the RT-PCR reads with MiXCR, giving one entry per CDR3 protein. The sample has about a million distinct CDR3 sequences, 18% seen once. Specimen: blood, either unsorted or a sorted T cell fraction (not recorded which). The source is a human donor who was either an allogeneic HSCT recipient or a stem cell or donor lymphocyte infusion donor (not recorded which). It is not recorded whose cells these are; they may come from a transplant donor.

The chain is built from TRBV19 and TRBJ2-7, with D possibly TRBD1 on 6 matching bases. The V gene's germline CDR1 is LNHDA and CDR2 SQIVND (reference sequence). This CDR3 contains 16 residues. V lost 2 bases and J lost 4, with 18 bases in between. The CDR3: CASSIRTARTRYEQYF. For the CDR3, the DNA is TGTGCCAGTAGTATAAGGACAGCTCGCACTCGTTACGAGCAGTACTTC. The variable domain in full, completed from reference TRBV19 and TRBJ2-7, reads DGGITQSPKYLFRKEGQNVTLSCEQNLNHDAMYWYRQDPGQGLRLIYYSQIVNDFQKGDIAEGYSVSREKKESFPLTVTSAQKNPTAFYLCASSIRTARTRYEQYFGPGTRLTVT.

V gene TRBV11-2 combines with J gene TRBJ2-3; D not certain. CDR3 size: 13 residues. V was pared by 2 bases and J by 8 bases, with 11 bases between. The V gene's germline CDR1 is SGHAT and CDR2 FQNNGV. This CDR3 reads CASSLSSTGTQYF. DNA for the CDR3: TGTGCCAGCAGCTTATCCTCCACGGGTACGCAGTATTTT.

This rearrangement joins TRBV2 to TRBJ1-1; D might be TRBD1 (5 bases). Per germline, CDR1 SNHLY and CDR2 FYNNEI. CDR3 length equals 16 residues. V was shortened by 1 base and J by 4 bases, with 16 bases between the two germline ends. The CDR3 is CASSEVPTVFGTEAFF. As DNA, the CDR3 is TGTGCCAGCAGTGAAGTCCCGACAGTGTTCGGCACTGAAGCTTTCTTT.

This chain joins TRBV27 and TRBJ1-1; D unclear. V dropped 0 bases and J dropped 1 base, with 9 bases sitting between them. Germline assignment: CDR1 MNHEY and CDR2 SMNVEV (reference sequence). This CDR3 has 15 amino acids. The CDR3 coding sequence is TGTGCCAGCAGTTTATCCCGAGGGTCGAACACTGAAGCTTTCTTT. Protein product: CASSLSRGSNTEAFF.

The V and J genes are TRBV6-6 and TRBJ2-1; D uncertain. Germline V gives CDR1 MNHNY, CDR2 SVGAGI (reference sequence). The ends were cut back, 4 bases at V and 9 bases at J, with 13 bases in the middle. This CDR3 is built from 13 residues. The CDR3: CASSSRSGSEQFF. CDR3 DNA: TGTGCCAGCAGTTCGCGGTCCGGCAGTGAGCAGTTCTTC.

The chain combines TRBV9 with TRBJ2-2; D is unresolved. Trimming removed 1 base at V and 6 bases at J, with 16 bases between. The CDR3 runs 16 residues. CDR1 and CDR2 from the germline V gene are SGDLS and YYNGEE. CDR3: CASSVREGKGSGELFF. As DNA, the CDR3 is TGTGCCAGCAGCGTACGCGAAGGGAAGGGATCCGGGGAGCTGTTTTTT.

The V and J genes are TRBV30 and TRBJ2-1, with a tentative D call TRBD2 (6 bases). Trimming removed 4 bases at V and 4 bases at J, with 11 bases between. CDR1 is GTSNPN, CDR2 SVGIG, per germline (reference sequence). This CDR3 comprises 13 residues. For the CDR3, the DNA is TGTGCCTGGACCGGGACTGAATACAATGAGCAGTTCTTC. It is translated as CAWTGTEYNEQFF.

CDR3 residues: CASSQDEGEDTEAFF. CDR3 DNA sequence: TGCGCCAGCAGCCAAGATGAGGGGGAAGACACTGAAGCTTTCTTT. V and J are TRBV4-1 and TRBJ1-1; possible D gene TRBD1, 6 bases. The CDR3 is 15 amino acids. The V gene lost 0 bases and the J gene lost 3 bases, with 11 bases spanning the gap. Germline CDR1 reads MGHRA; CDR2 reads YSYEKL.

The chain combines TRBV4-2 with TRBJ1-6; unclear D gene. Trimming cost V 0 bases and J 1 base, with 7 bases left between them. The length of the CDR3 is 16 residues. Germline CDR1 and CDR2: LGHNA and YNFKEQ. This CDR3 reads CASSQESGSYNSPLHF. CDR3 in DNA: TGTGCCAGCAGCCAAGAGAGTGGGTCCTATAATTCACCCCTCCACTTT.

This chain uses TRBV29-1 with TRBJ1-1; TRBD1 might be the D (5 bases). V lost 6 bases, J lost 0 bases, and 17 bases lay in between. CDR1 and CDR2 from the germline V gene are SQVTM and ANQGSEA. This CDR3 has 15 residues. The CDR3: CSVSGTVVMNTEAFF. Here the CDR3 DNA reads TGCAGCGTGAGTGGGACTGTCGTCATGAACACTGAAGCTTTCTTT.

This clonotype was counted at least ten times. The V gene is TRBV5-6, the J gene TRBJ2-2; possibly TRBD2 for D (5 bases). V lost 8 bases and J 9 bases, leaving 8 bases between the germline ends. CDR3 length: 10 residues. In germline, CDR1 is SGHDT, CDR2 YYEEEE. CDR3 residues: CASPDWELFF. DNA for the CDR3: TGTGCCAGTCCGGACTGGGAGCTGTTTTTT.

This clonotype was detected only once. This chain connects TRBV3-1 to TRBJ2-3; D possibly corresponds to TRBD1 (6 bases). The V end lost 0 bases, the J end lost 0 bases, and 19 bases lay between the germline ends. The CDR3 sequence is 19 residues long. Germline V gene lookup returns CDR1 LGHDT and CDR2 YNNKEL (reference sequence). CDR3 in amino acids: CASSQDRAGATASTDTQYF. The CDR3 coding sequence is TGTGCCAGCAGCCAAGATAGGGCAGGGGCAACAGCTAGCACAGATACGCAGTATTTT.

The chain couples TRBV9 to TRBJ2-3; D may be TRBD2 (6 bases). This CDR3 is built from 14 residues. Germline-derived CDR1 and CDR2 are SGDLS and YYNGEE. The V and J ends lost 0 bases and 5 bases respectively, with 10 bases between them. The CDR3 here is CASSVGVSGDTQYF. In DNA, the CDR3 is TGTGCCAGCAGCGTAGGGGTTAGCGGAGATACGCAGTATTTT.

This clonotype turned up a few times. J is TRBJ2-5 and V is TRBV24-1, with 7 nucleotides matching TRBD1. CDR3 length: 16 amino acids. With V trimmed by 3 bases and J by 1 base, 7 bases remained unmatched. Germline values: CDR1 KGHDR, CDR2 SFDVKD. The CDR3 DNA is TGTGCCACCAGTGATGCGGACAGGTTCCGCCAAGAGACCCAGTACTTC. The encoded protein is CATSDADRFRQETQYF.

This clonotype was seen a handful of times. DNA of the CDR3: TGCAGCGTCGGGATGACAGGGCCCGGAAACACCATATATTTT. This encodes CSVGMTGPGNTIYF. The chain uses TRBV29-1 and TRBJ1-3; 7 positions agree with TRBD1. Germline CDR1 SQVTM, CDR2 ANQGSEA. This CDR3 contains 14 residues. J gave up 4 bases and V 6 bases, and 9 bases lay outside the gene matches.

This clonotype has only a few counts. V is TRBV5-1 and J is TRBJ2-5; TRBD1 matches at 10 bases. V lost 3 bases and J lost 0; bases outside the gene matches: 5. Germline V gives CDR1 SGHRS, CDR2 YFSETQ. CDR3 length: 16 amino acids. CDR3 nucleotides: TGCGCCAGCAGCTCCCCGGGACAGGGGTACCAAGAGACCCAGTACTTC. Translated, it gives CASSSPGQGYQETQYF. The whole variable domain, remainder taken from reference TRBV5-1 and TRBJ2-5, is KAGVTQTPRYLIKTRGQQVTLSCSPISGHRSVSWYQQTPGQGLQFLFEYFSETQRNKGNFPGRFSGRQFSNSRSEMNVSTLELGDSALYLCASSSPGQGYQETQYFGPGTRLLVL.

This clonotype was seen a handful of times. The J gene is TRBJ1-2, the V gene TRBV24-1; D unresolved. V lost 4 bases and J 3 bases, leaving 8 bases between the germline ends. The CDR3 loop spans 13 amino acids. Germline V gene data show CDR1 as KGHDR and CDR2 as SFDVKD. CDR3 residues: CATSEGSDYGYTF. The CDR3 DNA is TGTGCCACCAGTGAAGGGTCCGACTATGGCTACACCTTC.

This clonotype showed up many times. The V call is TRBV25-1, the J call TRBJ1-2; 12 bases are a match to TRBD1. This CDR3 is built from 18 residues. The trim removed 3 bases at V and 8 bases at J, leaving 16 bases unmatched. The germline CDR1 and CDR2 sequences are MGHDK and SYGVNS. In DNA, the CDR3 is TGTGCCAGCAGTGATGATGGGACAGGGGGCGCATGGGGGAAAGGCTACACCTTC. Encoded protein: CASSDDGTGGAWGKGYTF.

Only a few counts were recorded for this clonotype. The chain uses TRBV3-1 and TRBJ1-4; 8 bases match TRBD1. The trim removed 5 bases at V and 7 bases at J, leaving 9 bases unmatched. This CDR3 is built from 15 residues. The germline CDR1 and CDR2 sequences are LGHDT and YNNKEL (reference sequence). CDR3: CASSNHGTGGEKLFF. The CDR3 DNA is TGTGCCAGCAGCAATCACGGGACAGGAGGTGAAAAACTGTTTTTT.

The J gene is TRBJ2-3, the V gene TRBV30; no clear D. The V end was cut by 0 bases, the J end by 6 bases, with 13 bases between. The CDR3 contains 14 residues. Germline values: CDR1 GTSNPN, CDR2 SVGIG (reference sequence). CDR3 bases: TGTGCCTGGAGTGTAAGGCTGATGGGGGATACGCAGTATTTT. Its protein product is CAWSVRLMGDTQYF.

The gene calls are TRBV5-1 and TRBJ1-1; D may be TRBD1 (6 bases). Germline values: CDR1 SGHRS, CDR2 YFSETQ. Trimming cost V 2 bases and J 3 bases, with 14 bases left between them. The CDR3 loop spans 15 amino acids. As DNA, the CDR3 is TGCGCCAGCAGCTTTAGGGGGGCTCGGGACACTGAAGCTTTCTTT. Its protein is CASSFRGARDTEAFF.

There are a few counts of this clonotype. The rearrangement uses TRBV12-3 or TRBV12-4 and TRBJ1-1, with D unresolved. V was trimmed by 2 bases and J by 5 bases, leaving 9 bases between them. The CDR3 is 13 residues long. CDR3 residues: CASSLSPKTEAFF. The CDR3 DNA follows: TGTGCCAGCAGTTTATCCCCCAAAACTGAAGCTTTCTTT.

This clonotype was detected many times. The CDR3 nucleotides are TGTGCCAGCAGTCGGGGACTGGGCAATCAGCCCCAGCATTTT. This encodes CASSRGLGNQPQHF. The rearrangement joins TRBV12-3 or TRBV12-4 to TRBJ1-5, with D possibly matching TRBD1 (5 bases). Trimming removed 5 bases at V and 2 bases at J, with 10 bases between. CDR3 size: 14 residues.

This clonotype has only one observation. The V gene is TRBV5-1, the J gene TRBJ2-7; D is unresolved. Trimming took off 0 bases at V and 6 bases at J, with 7 bases between the two ends. The CDR3 sequence is 12 residues long. Germline V CDR1 and CDR2: SGHRS, YFSETQ. The CDR3 nucleotides read TGCGCCAGCAGCTTGGGCAAGGCCGAGCAGTACTTC. This sequence encodes CASSLGKAEQYF.

This chain links TRBV3-1 with TRBJ2-3; a weak D match, TRBD1 (5 bases). Germline V CDR1 and CDR2: LGHDT, YNNKEL (reference sequence). The CDR3 runs 17 residues. The V gene lost 0 bases and the J gene lost 6 bases, with 19 bases spanning the gap. CDR3 in amino acids: CASSQDLGPTGGDTQYF. The CDR3 nucleotides are TGTGCCAGCAGCCAAGATCTGGGGCCAACCGGTGGGGATACGCAGTATTTT.

V is TRBV20-1 and J is TRBJ1-2; D call uncertain. CDR3 size: 11 residues. Trimming left V 3 bases short and J 4 bases short, with 6 bases between. Germline CDR1 is DFQATT and CDR2 is SNEGSKA (reference sequence). CDR3 residues: CSASTGYGYTF. The CDR3 nucleotides read TGCAGTGCTAGTACGGGCTATGGCTACACCTTC.

The V and J genes are TRBV18 and TRBJ2-1; 10 positions agree with TRBD1. V gave up 3 bases and J gave up 12 bases; unmatched junction bases: 11. This CDR3 comprises 15 residues. Germline CDR1 and CDR2: KGHSH and LQKENI. CDR3 sequence reads: CASSPPGQGEIWQFF. The CDR3 nucleotides are TGTGCCAGCTCACCCCCCGGACAGGGGGAAATATGGCAGTTCTTC.